Below are 7 T cell receptor beta chains sequenced from a single sample in a study of early T cells in non-severe SARS-CoV-2 infection. Each CDR3 protein is one row after TCRdb ran MiXCR on the 5' RACE reads. This table holds roughly 80,000 distinct CDR3 sequences, approximately 10% found once. This material consisted of whole blood, taken at baseline. These receptors all stem from an adult who was a healthcare worker with PCR-confirmed SARS-CoV-2 infection or an uninfected control (not recorded which).

This chain uses TRBV30 with TRBJ1-5, with 7 bases fitting TRBD1. Trimming removed 6 bases from V and 2 bases from J; junction bases left unmatched: 4. Germline V gives CDR1 GTSNPN, CDR2 SVGIG (reference sequence). This CDR3 contains 13 residues. The CDR3 sequence is CACGQVGNQPQHF. In DNA, the CDR3 is TGTGCCTGCGGACAGGTCGGCAATCAGCCCCAGCATTTT.

This chain connects TRBV19 to TRBJ2-1, with a tentative D call TRBD1 (5 bases). The ends were cut back, 10 bases at V and 15 bases at J, with 19 bases in the middle. CDR3 length: 11 amino acids. Germline V lookup: CDR1 LNHDA, CDR2 SQIVND (reference sequence). The CDR3: CATSQTVSRFF. In DNA, the CDR3 is TGTGCCACCAGCCAGACAGTAAGCAGGTTCTTC.

In its sample, this clonotype was seen many times. V is TRBV4-2 and J is TRBJ2-3, with D uncertain. This CDR3 region has 16 residues. Trimming took 0 bases from V and 1 from J, leaving 11 bases between them. The germline V gene has CDR1 LGHNA and CDR2 YNFKEQ. The CDR3 is CASSQESKPRTDTQYF. The DNA of the CDR3 is TGTGCCAGCAGCCAAGAGTCCAAGCCTCGCACAGATACGCAGTATTTT.

This clonotype was seen ten or more times. This chain links TRBV4-3 with TRBJ2-5; D gene uncertain. CDR3 length: 16 residues. Germline V gene lookup returns CDR1 LGHNA and CDR2 YSLEER. The V gene lost 2 bases and the J gene lost 2 bases, with 15 bases spanning the gap. The CDR3 here is CASSQSLGSAQETQYF. In nucleotides, the CDR3 is TGCGCCAGCAGCCAATCCCTGGGGTCGGCTCAAGAGACCCAGTACTTC.

The chain carries TRBV29-1 and TRBJ1-1, with D uncertain. V dropped 4 bases and J dropped 6 bases, with 9 bases sitting between them. Germline loops: CDR1 SQVTM, CDR2 ANQGSEA. The CDR3 is made up of 11 amino acids. CDR3 region: CSVVSGSEAFF. CDR3 DNA sequence: TGCAGCGTTGTGTCCGGATCTGAAGCTTTCTTT.

J is TRBJ2-3 and V is TRBV20-1; D gene unclear. Germline V gene data show CDR1 as DFQATT and CDR2 as SNEGSKA (reference sequence). The V and J ends lost 3 bases and 3 bases respectively, with 4 bases between them. This CDR3 has 11 amino acids. The CDR3 nucleotides are TGCAGTGCTAGGGGGACAGATACGCAGTATTTT. This codes for CSARGTDTQYF.

In this sample, this clonotype turned up many times. The chain recombines TRBV12-3 or TRBV12-4 with TRBJ2-1; D possibly corresponds to TRBD1 (6 bases). The V gene lost 4 bases and the J gene lost 1 base, with 11 bases spanning the gap. This CDR3 is 15 amino acids long. CDR3: CASSWTVGSYNEQFF. In DNA form, the CDR3 reads TGTGCCAGCAGTTGGACAGTGGGGTCCTACAATGAGCAGTTCTTC.